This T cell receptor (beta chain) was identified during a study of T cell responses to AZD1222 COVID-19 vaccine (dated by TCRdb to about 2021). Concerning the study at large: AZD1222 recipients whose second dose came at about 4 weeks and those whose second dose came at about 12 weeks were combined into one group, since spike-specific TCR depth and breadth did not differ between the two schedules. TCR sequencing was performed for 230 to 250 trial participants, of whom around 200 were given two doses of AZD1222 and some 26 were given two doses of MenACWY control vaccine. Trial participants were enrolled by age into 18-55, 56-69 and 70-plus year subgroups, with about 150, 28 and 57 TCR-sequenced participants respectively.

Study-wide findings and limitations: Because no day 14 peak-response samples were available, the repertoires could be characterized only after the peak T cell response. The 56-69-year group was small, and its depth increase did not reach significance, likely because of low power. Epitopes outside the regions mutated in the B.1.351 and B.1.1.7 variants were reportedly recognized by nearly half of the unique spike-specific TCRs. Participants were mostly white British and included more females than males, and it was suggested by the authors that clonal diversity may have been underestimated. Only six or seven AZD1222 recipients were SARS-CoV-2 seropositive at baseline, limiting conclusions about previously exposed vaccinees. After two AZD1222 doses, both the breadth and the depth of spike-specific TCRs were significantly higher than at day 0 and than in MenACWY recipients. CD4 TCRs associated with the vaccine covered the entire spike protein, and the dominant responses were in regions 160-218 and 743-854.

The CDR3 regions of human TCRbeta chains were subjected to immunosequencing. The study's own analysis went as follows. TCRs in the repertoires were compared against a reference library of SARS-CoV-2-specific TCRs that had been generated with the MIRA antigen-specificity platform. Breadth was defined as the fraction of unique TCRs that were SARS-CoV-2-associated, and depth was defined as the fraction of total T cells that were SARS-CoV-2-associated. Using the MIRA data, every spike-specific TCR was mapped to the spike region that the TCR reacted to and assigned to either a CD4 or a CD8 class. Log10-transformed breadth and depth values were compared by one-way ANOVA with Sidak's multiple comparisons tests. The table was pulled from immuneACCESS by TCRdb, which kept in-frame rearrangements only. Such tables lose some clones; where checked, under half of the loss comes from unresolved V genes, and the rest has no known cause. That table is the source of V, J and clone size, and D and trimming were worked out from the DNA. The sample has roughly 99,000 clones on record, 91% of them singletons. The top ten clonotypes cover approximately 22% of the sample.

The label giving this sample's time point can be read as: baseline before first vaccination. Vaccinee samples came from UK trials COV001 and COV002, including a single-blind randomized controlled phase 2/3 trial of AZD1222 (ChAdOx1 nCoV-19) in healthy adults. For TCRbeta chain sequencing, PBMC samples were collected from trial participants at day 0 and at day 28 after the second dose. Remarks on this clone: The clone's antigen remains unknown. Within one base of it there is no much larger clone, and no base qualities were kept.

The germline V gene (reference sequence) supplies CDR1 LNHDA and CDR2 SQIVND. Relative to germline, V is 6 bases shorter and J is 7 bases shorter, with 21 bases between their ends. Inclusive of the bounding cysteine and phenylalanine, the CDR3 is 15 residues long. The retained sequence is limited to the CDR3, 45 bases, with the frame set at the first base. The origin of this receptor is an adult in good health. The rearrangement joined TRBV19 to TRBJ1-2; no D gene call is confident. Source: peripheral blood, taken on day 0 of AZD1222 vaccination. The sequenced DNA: TGTGCCAGTAGGGATCCCAGCTGGGGAACTATTGGCTACACCTTC. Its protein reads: CASRDPSWGTIGYTF.